Below are 15 T cell receptor beta chains sequenced from a single sample in a study of control samples from healthy donors and cancer patients. Sequenced by immunoSEQ multiplex PCR; TCRdb stores in-frame clones only, minus some. Seen here are 90,000 to 100,000 clones, roughly 86% observed once, and the top ten hold roughly 2%. Sequencing was carried out using blood. These receptors all stem from a man between 60 and 75 years old in good health.

The sample holds one count of this clone. The rearrangement links TRBV5-1 to TRBJ2-1; D might be TRBD2 (5 bases). Deletions cut 1 base from V and 8 bases from J, with 19 bases between. The CDR3 totals 16 residues. Germline values: CDR1 SGHRS, CDR2 YFSETQ. CDR3 sequence (DNA): TGCGCCAGCAGCTTGATCCGGGATAGTGTATCCGATGAGCAGTTCTTC. It codes for CASSLIRDSVSDEQFF.

CDR3 DNA sequence: TGTGCCAGCAGCACAGAGCAGGGGTGGGCCGGGGAGCTGTTTTTT. Its protein product is CASSTEQGWAGELFF. The rearrangement uses TRBV9 and TRBJ2-2; weak D call: TRBD1 (6 bases). Trimming shortened V by 4 bases and J by 6 bases, and 16 bases separated the two germline ends. Germline values: CDR1 SGDLS, CDR2 YYNGEE. This CDR3 region has 15 residues.

The chain uses TRBV5-1 and TRBJ1-4; D unclear. CDR1 is SGHRS, CDR2 YFSETQ, per germline. The CDR3 runs 13 residues. V was cut by 9 bases and J by 0 bases, with 9 bases left in between. DNA for the CDR3: TGCGCCACTTCAAGGGCAACTAATGAAAAACTGTTTTTT. It is translated as CATSRATNEKLFF.

The V call is TRBV10-3, the J call TRBJ1-3, with D possibly matching TRBD1 (5 bases). The V gene's germline CDR1 is ENHRY and CDR2 SYGVKD. The CDR3 is 11 amino acids. Deletions cut 10 bases from V and 4 bases from J, with 8 bases between. The CDR3 spells CATEGGNTIYF. The CDR3 DNA follows: TGTGCCACCGAGGGGGGAAACACCATATATTTT.

This clone was observed a few times. V gene TRBV2 combines with J gene TRBJ2-7; 9 bases are shared with TRBD1. From germline, CDR1 is SNHLY and CDR2 FYNNEI. V trimming: 4 bases; J trimming: 7 bases; junction bases outside the gene matches: 20. The CDR3 covers 18 residues. The CDR3 loop reads CASSATALGGQGSWEQYF. CDR3 bases: TGTGCCAGCAGTGCCACGGCATTGGGGGGACAGGGCTCATGGGAGCAGTACTTC.

The chain carries TRBV7-6 and TRBJ2-7; 7 nucleotides match TRBD2. The CDR3 has 16 amino acids. Germline assignment: CDR1 SGHVS and CDR2 FNYEAQ. The V and J ends lost 0 bases and 0 bases, in that order; junction bases with no gene match: 5. CDR3 sequence reads: CASSLAGGVSSYEQYF. The CDR3 DNA is TGTGCCAGCAGCTTAGCGGGGGGGGTTTCCTCCTACGAGCAGTACTTC.

This chain connects TRBV6-4 to TRBJ2-1; D is undetermined. The CDR3 sequence is 12 residues long. V was clipped by 2 bases and J by 14 bases, with 13 bases between them. Germline CDR1 and CDR2: MRHNA and SNTAGT. CDR3 in DNA: TGTGCCAGCAGTGACGGGATCCCAACTGAGTTCTTC. This translates into CASSDGIPTEFF.

This rearrangement joins TRBV28 to TRBJ2-1; D is unclear. V lost 3 bases, J lost 0 bases, and 12 bases lay in between. This CDR3 spans 16 amino acids. Germline V lookup: CDR1 MDHEN, CDR2 SYDVKM. The CDR3 sequence is CASSFLDWSSYNEQFF. The CDR3, as DNA: TGTGCCAGCAGTTTCCTAGACTGGAGCTCCTACAATGAGCAGTTCTTC.

In this sample, this clone turned up once. This chain connects TRBV2 to TRBJ1-4, with 7 nucleotides matching TRBD1. Losses at the gene ends were 6 bases for V and 6 bases for J; bases not matched to a gene: 7. CDR3 size: 14 residues. Germline-derived CDR1 and CDR2 are SNHLY and FYNNEI. The CDR3 region has the DNA TGTGCCAGCAGCCCCGACAGGGAACATGAAAAACTGTTTTTT. Translated: CASSPDREHEKLFF.

The V gene is TRBV20-1, the J gene TRBJ1-2; unclear D gene. CDR3 length: 16 residues. Trimming removed 3 bases at V and 6 bases at J, with 23 bases between. Germline assignment: CDR1 DFQATT and CDR2 SNEGSKA (reference sequence). The CDR3 spells CSASPPTTESLHGYTF. CDR3 coding DNA: TGCAGTGCTAGTCCTCCCACGACGGAGAGTTTACATGGCTACACCTTC.

The chain recombines TRBV11-2 with TRBJ2-7, with D unclear. The CDR3 runs 14 residues. The germline V gene has CDR1 SGHAT and CDR2 FQNNGV. The V gene lost 0 bases and the J gene lost 0 bases, with 6 bases spanning the gap. The CDR3 DNA reads TGTGCCAGCAGCTTAGACAGTCTCTCCTACGAGCAGTACTTC. As protein: CASSLDSLSYEQYF. Full variable domain (remainder filled in from reference TRBV11-2 and TRBJ2-7): EAGVAQSPRYKIIEKRQSVAFWCNPISGHATLYWYQQILGQGPKLLIQFQNNGVVDDSQLPKDRFSAERLKGVDSTLKIQPAKLEDSAVYLCASSLDSLSYEQYFGPGTRLTVT.

V is TRBV6-5 and J is TRBJ1-1; possible D gene TRBD1, 5 bases. The ends were cut back, 6 bases at V and 2 bases at J, with 10 bases in the middle. This CDR3 comprises 13 residues. Germline lookup yields CDR1 MNHEY and CDR2 SVGAGI. In nucleotides, the CDR3 is TGTGCCAGCAGCGGCGGGGGAAACACTGAAGCTTTCTTT. This translates into CASSGGGNTEAFF.

The chain uses TRBV6-1 and TRBJ1-1; TRBD1 is a possible D gene (6 bases). CDR3 length equals 14 residues. Germline CDR1 and CDR2: MNHNS and SASEGT. V lost 2 bases and J 5 bases, leaving 12 bases between the germline ends. The CDR3 reads CASSENGGRTEAFF. CDR3 nucleotide sequence: TGTGCCAGCAGTGAAAACGGGGGGCGAACTGAAGCTTTCTTT.

J is TRBJ2-5 and V is TRBV30; 10 bases line up with TRBD2. Germline CDR1 and CDR2: GTSNPN and SVGIG (reference sequence). V dropped 0 bases and J dropped 7; count of bases not matched to a gene: 11. The CDR3 extends over 16 amino acids. The CDR3 DNA reads as TGTGCCTGGAGTGTGGCTAGCGGGGGCCCATTGGGGACCCAGTACTTC. It is translated as CAWSVASGGPLGTQYF.

This chain links TRBV28 with TRBJ1-3; D is uncertain. CDR3 length: 15 residues. The germline V gene has CDR1 MDHEN and CDR2 SYDVKM. V was trimmed by 4 bases and J by 2 bases, leaving 12 bases between them. CDR3 amino acids: CASSSAGAAGNTIYF. The CDR3 coding sequence is TGTGCCAGCAGTTCGGCCGGAGCGGCTGGAAACACCATATATTTT.